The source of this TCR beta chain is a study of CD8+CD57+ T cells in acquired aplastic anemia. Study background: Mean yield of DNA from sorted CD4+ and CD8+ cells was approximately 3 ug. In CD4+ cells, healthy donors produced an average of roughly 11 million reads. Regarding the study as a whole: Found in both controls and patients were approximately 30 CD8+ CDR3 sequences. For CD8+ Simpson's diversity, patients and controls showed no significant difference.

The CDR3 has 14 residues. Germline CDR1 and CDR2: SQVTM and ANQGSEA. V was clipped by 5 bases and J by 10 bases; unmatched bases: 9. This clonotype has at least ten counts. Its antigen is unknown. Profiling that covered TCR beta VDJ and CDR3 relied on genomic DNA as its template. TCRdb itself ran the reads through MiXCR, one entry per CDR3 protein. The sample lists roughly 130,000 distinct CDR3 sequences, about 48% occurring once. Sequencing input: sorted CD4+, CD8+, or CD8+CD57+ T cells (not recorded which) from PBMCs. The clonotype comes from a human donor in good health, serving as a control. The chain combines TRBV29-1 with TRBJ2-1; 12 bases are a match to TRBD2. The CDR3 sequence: CSVTLGLAGGEQFF. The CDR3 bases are TGCAGCGTTACATTGGGGCTAGCGGGGGGGGAGCAGTTCTTC.